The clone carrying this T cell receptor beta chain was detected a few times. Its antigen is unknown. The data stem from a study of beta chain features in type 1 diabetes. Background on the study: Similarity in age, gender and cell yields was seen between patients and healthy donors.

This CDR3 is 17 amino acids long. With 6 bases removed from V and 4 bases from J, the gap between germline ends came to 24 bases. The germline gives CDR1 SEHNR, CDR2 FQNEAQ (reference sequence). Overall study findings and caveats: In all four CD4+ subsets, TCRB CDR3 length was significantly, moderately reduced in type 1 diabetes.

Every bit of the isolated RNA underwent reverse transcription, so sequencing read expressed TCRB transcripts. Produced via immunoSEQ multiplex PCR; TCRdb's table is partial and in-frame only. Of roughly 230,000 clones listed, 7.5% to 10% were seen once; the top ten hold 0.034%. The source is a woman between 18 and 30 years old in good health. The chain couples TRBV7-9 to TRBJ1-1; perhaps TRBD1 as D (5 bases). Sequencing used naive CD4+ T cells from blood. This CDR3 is CASSPSFTGTMGTEAFF. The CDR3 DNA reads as TGTGCCAGCAGTCCTTCATTTACCGGGACTATGGGCACTGAAGCTTTCTTT.